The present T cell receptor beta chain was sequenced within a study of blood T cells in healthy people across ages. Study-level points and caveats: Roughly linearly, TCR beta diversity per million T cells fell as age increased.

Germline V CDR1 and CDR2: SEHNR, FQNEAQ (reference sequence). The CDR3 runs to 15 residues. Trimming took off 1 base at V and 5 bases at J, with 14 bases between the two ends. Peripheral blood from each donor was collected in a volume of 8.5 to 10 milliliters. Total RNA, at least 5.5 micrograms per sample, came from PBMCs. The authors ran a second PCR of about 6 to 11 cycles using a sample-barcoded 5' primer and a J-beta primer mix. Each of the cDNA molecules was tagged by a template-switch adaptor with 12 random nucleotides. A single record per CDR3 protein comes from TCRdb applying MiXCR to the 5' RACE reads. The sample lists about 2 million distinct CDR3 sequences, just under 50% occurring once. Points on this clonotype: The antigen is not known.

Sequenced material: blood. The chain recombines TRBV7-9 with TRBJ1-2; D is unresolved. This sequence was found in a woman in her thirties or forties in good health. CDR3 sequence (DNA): TGTGCCAGCAGCTTAGGTGGCGTGAGGCTTTATGGCTACACCTTC. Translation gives CASSLGGVRLYGYTF.